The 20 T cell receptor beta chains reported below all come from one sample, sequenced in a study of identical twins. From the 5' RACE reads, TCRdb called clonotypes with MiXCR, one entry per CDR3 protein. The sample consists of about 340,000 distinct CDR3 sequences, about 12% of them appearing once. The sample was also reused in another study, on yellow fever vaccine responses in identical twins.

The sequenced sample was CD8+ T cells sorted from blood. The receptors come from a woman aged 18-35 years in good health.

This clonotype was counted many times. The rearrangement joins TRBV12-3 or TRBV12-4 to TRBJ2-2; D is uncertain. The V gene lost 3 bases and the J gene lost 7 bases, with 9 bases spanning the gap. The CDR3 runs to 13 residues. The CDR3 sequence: CASSFPAFGELFF. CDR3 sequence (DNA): TGTGCCAGCAGTTTCCCTGCGTTCGGGGAGCTGTTTTTT.

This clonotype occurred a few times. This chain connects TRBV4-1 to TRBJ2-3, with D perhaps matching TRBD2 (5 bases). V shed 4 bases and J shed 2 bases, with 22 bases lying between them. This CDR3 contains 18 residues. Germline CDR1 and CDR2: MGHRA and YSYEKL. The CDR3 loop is CASSLPPSSLTLTDTQYF. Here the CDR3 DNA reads TGCGCCAGCAGCCTCCCCCCGTCTAGCCTAACTCTCACAGATACGCAGTATTTT.

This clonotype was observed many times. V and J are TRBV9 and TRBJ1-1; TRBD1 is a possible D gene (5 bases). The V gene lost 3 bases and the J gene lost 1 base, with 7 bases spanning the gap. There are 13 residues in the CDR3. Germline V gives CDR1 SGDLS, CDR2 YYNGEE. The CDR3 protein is CASSAGGNTEAFF. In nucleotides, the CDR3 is TGTGCCAGCAGCGCTGGGGGGAACACTGAAGCTTTCTTT. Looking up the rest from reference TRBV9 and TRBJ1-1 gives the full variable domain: DSGVTQTPKHLITATGQRVTLRCSPRSGDLSVYWYQQSLDQGLQFLIQYYNGEERAKGNILERFSAQQFPDLHSELNLSSLELGDSALYFCASSAGGNTEAFFGQGTRLTVV.

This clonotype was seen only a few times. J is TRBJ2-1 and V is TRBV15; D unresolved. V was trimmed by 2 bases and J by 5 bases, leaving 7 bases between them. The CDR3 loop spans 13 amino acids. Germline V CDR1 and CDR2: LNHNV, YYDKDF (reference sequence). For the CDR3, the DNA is TGTGCCACCAGCAGATCCAGCAACAATGAGCAGTTCTTC. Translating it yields CATSRSSNNEQFF.

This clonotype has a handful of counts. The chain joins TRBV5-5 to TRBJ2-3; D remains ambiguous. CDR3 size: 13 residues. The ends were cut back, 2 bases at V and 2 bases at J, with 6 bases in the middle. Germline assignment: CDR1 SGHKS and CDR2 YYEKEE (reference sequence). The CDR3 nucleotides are TGTGCCAGCAGCTTCGGTCTCACAGATACGCAGTATTTT. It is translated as CASSFGLTDTQYF.

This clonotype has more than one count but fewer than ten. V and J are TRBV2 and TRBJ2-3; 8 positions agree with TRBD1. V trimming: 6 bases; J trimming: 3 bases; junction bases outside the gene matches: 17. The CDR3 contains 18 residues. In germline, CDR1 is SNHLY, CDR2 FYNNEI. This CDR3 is CASRGYWGDRGLTDTQYF. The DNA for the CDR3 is TGTGCCAGCAGGGGCTACTGGGGAGACAGGGGTTTGACAGATACGCAGTATTTT.

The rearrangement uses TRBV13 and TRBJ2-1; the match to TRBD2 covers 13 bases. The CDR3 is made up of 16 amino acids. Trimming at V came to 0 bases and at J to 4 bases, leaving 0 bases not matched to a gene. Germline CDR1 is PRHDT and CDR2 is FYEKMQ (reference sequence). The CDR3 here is CASSLGTSGRYNEQFF. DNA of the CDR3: TGTGCCAGCAGCTTAGGGACTAGCGGGAGGTACAATGAGCAGTTCTTC.

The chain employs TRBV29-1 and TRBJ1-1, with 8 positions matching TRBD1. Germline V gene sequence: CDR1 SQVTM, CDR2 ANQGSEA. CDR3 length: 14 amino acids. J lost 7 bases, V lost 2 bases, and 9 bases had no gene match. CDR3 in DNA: TGCAGCGTTGAACCCGGGACAGGAAGAATTGAAGCTTTCTTT. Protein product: CSVEPGTGRIEAFF.

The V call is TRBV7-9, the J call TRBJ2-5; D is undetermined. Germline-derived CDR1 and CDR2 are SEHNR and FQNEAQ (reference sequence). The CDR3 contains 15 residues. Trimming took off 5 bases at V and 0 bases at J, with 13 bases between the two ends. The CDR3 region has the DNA TGTGCCAGCAGCCTATTACAGAGCTACCAAGAGACCCAGTACTTC. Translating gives CASSLLQSYQETQYF.

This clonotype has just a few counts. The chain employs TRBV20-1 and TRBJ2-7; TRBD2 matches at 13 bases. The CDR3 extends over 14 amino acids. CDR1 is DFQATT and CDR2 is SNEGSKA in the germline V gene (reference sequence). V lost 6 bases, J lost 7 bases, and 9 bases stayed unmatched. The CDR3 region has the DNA TGCAGTGCACCGGGACTAGCGGGGCCTTTGGAGCAGTACGTC. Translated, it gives CSAPGLAGPLEQYV.

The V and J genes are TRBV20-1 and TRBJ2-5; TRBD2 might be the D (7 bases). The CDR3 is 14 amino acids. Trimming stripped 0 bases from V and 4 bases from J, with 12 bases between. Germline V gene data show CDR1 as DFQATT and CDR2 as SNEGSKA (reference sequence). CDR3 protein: CSARDGGGRETQYF. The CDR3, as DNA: TGCAGTGCTAGAGATGGGGGGGGGCGAGAGACCCAGTACTTC.

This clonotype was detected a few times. The CDR3 here is CASSNGQGPADTQYF. As DNA, the CDR3 is TGTGCCAGCAGCAACGGACAGGGTCCCGCAGATACGCAGTATTTT. The genes are TRBV9 and TRBJ2-3; 8 bases are shared with TRBD1. Trimming cost V 4 bases and J 4 bases; bases outside gene matches: 8. The CDR3 consists of 15 residues. Germline values: CDR1 SGDLS, CDR2 YYNGEE.

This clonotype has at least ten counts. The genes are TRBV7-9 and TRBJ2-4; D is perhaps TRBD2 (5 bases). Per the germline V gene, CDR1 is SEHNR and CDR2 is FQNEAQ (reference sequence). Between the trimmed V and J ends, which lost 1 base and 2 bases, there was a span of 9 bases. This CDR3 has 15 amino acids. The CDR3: CASSLDPGSKNIQYF. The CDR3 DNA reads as TGTGCCAGCAGCTTAGACCCGGGATCCAAAAACATTCAGTACTTC.

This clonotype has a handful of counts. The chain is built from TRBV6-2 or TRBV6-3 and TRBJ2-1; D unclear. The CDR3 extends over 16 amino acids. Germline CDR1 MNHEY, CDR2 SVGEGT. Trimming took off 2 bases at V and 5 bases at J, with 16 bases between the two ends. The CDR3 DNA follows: TGTGCCAGCAGTTACATTGCAGTCCGGAGAGACAATGAGCAGTTCTTC. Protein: CASSYIAVRRDNEQFF.

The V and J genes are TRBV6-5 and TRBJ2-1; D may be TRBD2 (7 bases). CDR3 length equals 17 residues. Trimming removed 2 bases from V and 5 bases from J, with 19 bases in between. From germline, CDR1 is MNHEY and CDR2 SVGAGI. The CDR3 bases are TGTGCCAGCAGTTACAGGGTACGGGGGGCTCTCGACAATGAGCAGTTCTTC. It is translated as CASSYRVRGALDNEQFF.

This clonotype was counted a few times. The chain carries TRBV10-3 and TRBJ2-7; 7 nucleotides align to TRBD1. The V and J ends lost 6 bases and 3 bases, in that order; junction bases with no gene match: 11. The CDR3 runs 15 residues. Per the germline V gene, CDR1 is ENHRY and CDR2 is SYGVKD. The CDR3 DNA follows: TGTGCCATCAGGGACCTCGACAGGGTAGGCTACGAGCAGTACTTC. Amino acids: CAIRDLDRVGYEQYF.

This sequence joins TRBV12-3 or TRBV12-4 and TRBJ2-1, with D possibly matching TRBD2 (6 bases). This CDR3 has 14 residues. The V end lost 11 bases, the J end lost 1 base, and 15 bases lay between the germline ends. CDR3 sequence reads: CAVGTFLSYNEQFF. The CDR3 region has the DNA TGTGCCGTCGGGACTTTTCTTTCCTACAATGAGCAGTTCTTC.

In nucleotides, the CDR3 is TGTGCCACCTTGGAACTCCAAGAGACCCAGTACTTC. It encodes CATLELQETQYF. The rearrangement links TRBV2 to TRBJ2-5, with D hard to call. Trimming cost V 10 bases and J 1 base, with 10 bases left between them. CDR3 length: 12 residues. Germline V gene lookup returns CDR1 SNHLY and CDR2 FYNNEI.

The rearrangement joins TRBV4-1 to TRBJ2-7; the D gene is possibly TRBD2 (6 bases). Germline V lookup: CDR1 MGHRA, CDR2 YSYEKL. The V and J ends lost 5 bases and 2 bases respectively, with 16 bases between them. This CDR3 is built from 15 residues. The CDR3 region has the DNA TGCGCCAGCAGCATCCTTAGCGGACCCGCCTACGAGCAGTACTTC. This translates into CASSILSGPAYEQYF.

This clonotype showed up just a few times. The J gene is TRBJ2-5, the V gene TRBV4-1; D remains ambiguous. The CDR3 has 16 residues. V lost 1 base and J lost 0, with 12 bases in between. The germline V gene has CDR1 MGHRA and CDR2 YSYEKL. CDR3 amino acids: CASSQGYSLNQETQYF. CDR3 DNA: TGCGCCAGCAGCCAAGGGTATAGCCTGAACCAAGAGACCCAGTACTTC.